This TCR beta chain was recovered during a study of cytomegalovirus exposure and HLA in healthy donors. General observations from the study: Usually a TCR sequence was rare, but some public TCRs were found in many donors. It was approximately 160 TCR beta chains that were listed as cytomegalovirus-associated.

To note about this clone: The antigen is undetermined.

PCR employed 60 Vbeta and 13 Jbeta primers. The repertoire was sequenced with immunoSEQ multiplex PCR; TCRdb's copy has only in-frame clones and lacks some. The data hold 100,000 to 150,000 clones, with approximately 80% observed a single time. Germline-derived CDR1 and CDR2 are MNHEY and SMNVEV (reference sequence). There are 15 residues in the CDR3. V was clipped by 5 bases and J by 4 bases; unmatched bases: 5. The sample comprised PBMCs. The clonotype was recovered from a woman aged 40 to 55 in good health and CMV-seropositive. The gene calls are TRBV27 and TRBJ2-3, with 11 bases identical to TRBD2. CDR3 amino acids: CASSLLAGGPDTQYF. CDR3 sequence (DNA): TGTGCCAGCAGTCTGTTAGCGGGAGGGCCAGATACGCAGTATTTT.